Each of the 21 T cell receptor beta chains below was sequenced from the same sample in a study of beta chain features in type 1 diabetes. As every portion of the isolated RNA was reverse transcribed, the sequencing read expressed TCRB transcripts. Clones were sequenced by immunoSEQ multiplex PCR, and TCRdb holds only the in-frame ones, with some missing. The sample shows approximately 600,000 clones, around 12% of them seen only once. Regarding the study as a whole: A moderate, significant TCRB CDR3 shortening appeared in type 1 diabetes across four CD4+ subsets.

What these receptors recognize is not known. The sample comprised naive CD4+ T cells from blood. All receptors come from a man aged 25 to 40 with type 1 diabetes.

This clone was seen more than once but under ten times. The chain has TRBV29-1 and TRBJ1-3; 8 nucleotides line up with TRBD1. This CDR3 spans 13 amino acids. Trimming took 4 bases from V and 2 from J; bases not matched to a gene: 1. CDR1 and CDR2 from the germline V gene are SQVTM and ANQGSEA. The CDR3 reads CSVADRAGNTIYF. Here the CDR3 DNA reads TGCAGCGTTGCGGACAGGGCTGGAAACACCATATATTTT.

This chain uses TRBV25-1 with TRBJ1-3, with D unclear. Trimming stripped 1 base from V and 0 bases from J, with 10 bases between. There are 16 residues in the CDR3. Germline V gene sequence: CDR1 MGHDK, CDR2 SYGVNS. The CDR3 bases are TGTGCCAGCAGTGAATCGACGGGGTTCTCTGGAAACACCATATATTTT. This gives the protein CASSESTGFSGNTIYF.

The chain has TRBV5-8 and TRBJ1-1, with 7 nucleotides matching TRBD1. Per germline, CDR1 SGHTS and CDR2 YDEGEE. The CDR3 totals 14 residues. V was pared by 3 bases and J by 4 bases, with 6 bases of the junction left unmatched. The CDR3 sequence: CASSSTGYATEAFF. CDR3 DNA sequence: TGTGCCAGCAGCTCGACAGGGTATGCCACTGAAGCTTTCTTT.

The chain joins TRBV11-2 to TRBJ2-1, with TRBD2 identical over 9 bases. Germline lookup yields CDR1 SGHAT and CDR2 FQNNGV. The CDR3 has 17 amino acids. The V and J ends lost 1 base and 5 bases, in that order; junction bases with no gene match: 9. The CDR3 DNA reads TGTGCCAGCAGCTTAGCCCGCCGGGCTAGCGGGGACAATGAGCAGTTCTTC. Amino acids: CASSLARRASGDNEQFF.

The rearrangement links TRBV6-5 to TRBJ2-3, with 8 bases fitting TRBD2. The CDR3 consists of 12 residues. Germline V gene lookup returns CDR1 MNHEY and CDR2 SVGAGI. The CDR3 spells CASGAPVNTQYF. The CDR3 DNA sequence: TGTGCTAGCGGGGCCCCGGTGAATACGCAGTATTTT.

This clone was picked up a small number of times. The chain joins TRBV7-9 to TRBJ2-1; D remains unclear. V was pared by 1 base and J by 14 bases, with 15 bases between. Germline V gene data show CDR1 as SEHNR and CDR2 as FQNEAQ (reference sequence). The CDR3 runs to 13 residues. The CDR3 nucleotides are TGTGCCAGCAGCTTAGTAAACGCCCAAAAGGAGTTCTTC. This sequence encodes CASSLVNAQKEFF.

The J gene is TRBJ2-2, the V gene TRBV7-6; D might be TRBD2 (5 bases). Germline V gene lookup returns CDR1 SGHVS and CDR2 FNYEAQ. The CDR3 runs to 17 residues. The V end was cut by 5 bases, the J end by 0 bases, with 16 bases between. CDR3 sequence: CASSSERGQTNTGELFF. The DNA of the CDR3 is TGTGCCAGCAGCAGTGAAAGAGGGCAAACGAACACCGGGGAGCTGTTTTTT.

This clone was seen more than once but under ten times. Other DNA sequences in the same sample also yield this CDR3. This rearrangement joins TRBV6-5 to TRBJ2-3; D not resolved. Deletions cut 0 bases from V and 4 bases from J, with 8 bases between. The CDR3 covers 14 residues. Germline CDR1 reads MNHEY; CDR2 reads SVGAGI. The CDR3 coding sequence is TGTGCCAGCAGTTACTCGGGCACCCCAGATACGCAGTATTTT. Translating gives CASSYSGTPDTQYF.

In this sample, this clone turned up a few times. V is TRBV7-8 and J is TRBJ1-5, with 9 bases that match TRBD1. This CDR3 has 15 amino acids. CDR1 is SGHVS and CDR2 is FQNEAQ in the germline V gene. J gave up 4 bases and V 1 base, and 2 bases lay outside the gene matches. CDR3 amino acids: CASSLGDRENQPQHF. CDR3 nucleotide sequence: TGTGCCAGCAGCTTAGGGGACAGGGAAAATCAGCCCCAGCATTTT.

This chain joins TRBV10-3 and TRBJ1-4, with TRBD1 identical over 7 bases. CDR3 length: 14 amino acids. CDR1 and CDR2 (germline): ENHRY, SYGVKD. V shed 10 bases, J shed 3 bases, and the junction held 8 bases outside the gene matches. CDR3 sequence reads: CATRETGSNEKLFF. The CDR3 region has the DNA TGTGCCACCCGGGAGACAGGGTCTAATGAAAAACTGTTTTTT.

The chain has TRBV19 and TRBJ1-6; D remains unclear. The CDR3 runs 14 residues. The V and J ends lost 6 bases and 7 bases respectively, with 13 bases between them. Germline values: CDR1 LNHDA, CDR2 SQIVND (reference sequence). In nucleotides, the CDR3 is TGTGCCAGTAGCTTCGACATGGGGAATTCACCCCTCCACTTT. Its translation: CASSFDMGNSPLHF. The full variable domain, rest sourced from reference TRBV19 and TRBJ1-6, is DGGITQSPKYLFRKEGQNVTLSCEQNLNHDAMYWYRQDPGQGLRLIYYSQIVNDFQKGDIAEGYSVSREKKESFPLTVTSAQKNPTAFYLCASSFDMGNSPLHFGNGTRLTVT.

This clone was seen more than once but under ten times. The rearrangement uses TRBV7-2 and TRBJ2-7, with D tentatively TRBD1 (6 bases). The V gene's germline CDR1 is SGHTA and CDR2 FQGNSA. The CDR3 has 15 residues. V was pared by 0 bases and J by 0 bases, with 9 bases between. CDR3 coding DNA: TGTGCCAGCAGCTTAGCGCAGGGGCGCTCCTACGAGCAGTACTTC. Translation gives CASSLAQGRSYEQYF. Filled out from reference TRBV7-2 and TRBJ2-7, the complete variable domain reads GAGVSQSPSNKVTEKGKDVELRCDPISGHTALYWYRQSLGQGLEFLIYFQGNSAPDKSGLPSDRFSAERTGGSVSTLTIQRTQQEDSAVYLCASSLAQGRSYEQYFGPGTRLTVT.

This chain connects TRBV4-2 to TRBJ1-2; a possible D gene is TRBD1 (6 bases). CDR1 and CDR2 from the germline V gene are LGHNA and YNFKEQ. The CDR3 is 16 amino acids. V lost 4 bases to trimming and J lost 4 bases, with 19 bases between them. The CDR3 DNA is TGTGCCAGCAGCCTTCAGACAGTCCAAGGGGGCTATGGCTACACCTTC. This encodes CASSLQTVQGGYGYTF.

This clone turned up a few times. CDR3 loop: CATRRDRGSYEQYF. CDR3 in DNA: TGTGCCACCCGAAGGGACAGGGGATCCTACGAGCAGTACTTC. The V and J genes are TRBV10-3 and TRBJ2-7; TRBD1 agrees at 10 bases. Germline V gene sequence: CDR1 ENHRY, CDR2 SYGVKD. The V gene end was trimmed by 10 bases and the J gene end by 1 base; junction bases not matched to a gene: 7. This CDR3 region has 14 residues.

The rearrangement joins TRBV4-3 to TRBJ1-1; D call uncertain. The CDR3 runs 14 residues. Trimming cost V 5 bases and J 4 bases, with 14 bases left between them. CDR1 is LGHNA, CDR2 YSLEER, per germline. The DNA for the CDR3 is TGCGCCAGCAGCTTATTCGCTTTCTCCACTGAAGCTTTCTTT. Translating it yields CASSLFAFSTEAFF.

The sample holds a few counts of this clone. The chain links TRBV7-2 to TRBJ2-3; 11 bases are a match to TRBD2. V lost 5 bases, J lost 3 bases, and 4 bases stayed unmatched. Germline CDR1 and CDR2: SGHTA and FQGNSA. The CDR3 runs 15 residues. The CDR3 loop reads CASSPLAGETDTQYF. CDR3 coding DNA: TGTGCCAGCAGCCCACTAGCGGGGGAGACAGATACGCAGTATTTT.

This clone was counted a few times. V is TRBV28 and J is TRBJ2-1, with 9 bases that match TRBD2. The trim removed 5 bases at V and 4 bases at J, leaving 15 bases unmatched. CDR1 and CDR2 (germline): MDHEN, SYDVKM. The CDR3 is 18 amino acids. The CDR3 DNA follows: TGTGCCAGCAGTCCCCGGGGGTATAGCGGGGGCCGATACAATGAGCAGTTCTTC. Translating gives CASSPRGYSGGRYNEQFF.

The genes are TRBV10-2 and TRBJ1-2; TRBD1 agrees at 10 bases. There are 15 residues in the CDR3. J lost 2 bases, V lost 6 bases, and 6 bases had no gene match. Germline V CDR1 and CDR2: WSHSY, SAAADI. As DNA, the CDR3 is TGCGCCAGCAGAGGGGACAGGGGCGGCAACTATGGCTACACCTTC. Translated: CASRGDRGGNYGYTF.

CDR3 bases: TGTGCCAGCAGTTACTCTTACAACCTGGGGACTGAAGCTTTCTTT. This encodes CASSYSYNLGTEAFF. The gene calls are TRBV6-5 and TRBJ1-1; no definite D call. CDR3 length: 15 residues. CDR1 MNHEY and CDR2 SVGAGI come from the germline V gene. Trimming took off 0 bases at V and 5 bases at J, with 13 bases between the two ends.

This clone appeared a few times. The rearrangement joins TRBV5-6 to TRBJ1-4, with D hard to call. This CDR3 has 12 residues. From germline, CDR1 is SGHDT and CDR2 YYEEEE. Trimming took off 2 bases at V and 8 bases at J, with 7 bases between the two ends. CDR3 bases: TGTGCCAGCAGCTTTATAGGGGAAAAACTGTTTTTT. Translating it yields CASSFIGEKLFF.

J is TRBJ2-7 and V is TRBV19, with 7 bases identical to TRBD1. Trimming removed 4 bases from V and 2 bases from J; junction bases left unmatched: 5. Germline values: CDR1 LNHDA, CDR2 SQIVND (reference sequence). The CDR3 sequence is 14 residues long. Here the CDR3 reads CASSTQGVPYEQYF. The CDR3 DNA sequence: TGTGCCAGTAGTACCCAGGGGGTACCCTACGAGCAGTACTTC.